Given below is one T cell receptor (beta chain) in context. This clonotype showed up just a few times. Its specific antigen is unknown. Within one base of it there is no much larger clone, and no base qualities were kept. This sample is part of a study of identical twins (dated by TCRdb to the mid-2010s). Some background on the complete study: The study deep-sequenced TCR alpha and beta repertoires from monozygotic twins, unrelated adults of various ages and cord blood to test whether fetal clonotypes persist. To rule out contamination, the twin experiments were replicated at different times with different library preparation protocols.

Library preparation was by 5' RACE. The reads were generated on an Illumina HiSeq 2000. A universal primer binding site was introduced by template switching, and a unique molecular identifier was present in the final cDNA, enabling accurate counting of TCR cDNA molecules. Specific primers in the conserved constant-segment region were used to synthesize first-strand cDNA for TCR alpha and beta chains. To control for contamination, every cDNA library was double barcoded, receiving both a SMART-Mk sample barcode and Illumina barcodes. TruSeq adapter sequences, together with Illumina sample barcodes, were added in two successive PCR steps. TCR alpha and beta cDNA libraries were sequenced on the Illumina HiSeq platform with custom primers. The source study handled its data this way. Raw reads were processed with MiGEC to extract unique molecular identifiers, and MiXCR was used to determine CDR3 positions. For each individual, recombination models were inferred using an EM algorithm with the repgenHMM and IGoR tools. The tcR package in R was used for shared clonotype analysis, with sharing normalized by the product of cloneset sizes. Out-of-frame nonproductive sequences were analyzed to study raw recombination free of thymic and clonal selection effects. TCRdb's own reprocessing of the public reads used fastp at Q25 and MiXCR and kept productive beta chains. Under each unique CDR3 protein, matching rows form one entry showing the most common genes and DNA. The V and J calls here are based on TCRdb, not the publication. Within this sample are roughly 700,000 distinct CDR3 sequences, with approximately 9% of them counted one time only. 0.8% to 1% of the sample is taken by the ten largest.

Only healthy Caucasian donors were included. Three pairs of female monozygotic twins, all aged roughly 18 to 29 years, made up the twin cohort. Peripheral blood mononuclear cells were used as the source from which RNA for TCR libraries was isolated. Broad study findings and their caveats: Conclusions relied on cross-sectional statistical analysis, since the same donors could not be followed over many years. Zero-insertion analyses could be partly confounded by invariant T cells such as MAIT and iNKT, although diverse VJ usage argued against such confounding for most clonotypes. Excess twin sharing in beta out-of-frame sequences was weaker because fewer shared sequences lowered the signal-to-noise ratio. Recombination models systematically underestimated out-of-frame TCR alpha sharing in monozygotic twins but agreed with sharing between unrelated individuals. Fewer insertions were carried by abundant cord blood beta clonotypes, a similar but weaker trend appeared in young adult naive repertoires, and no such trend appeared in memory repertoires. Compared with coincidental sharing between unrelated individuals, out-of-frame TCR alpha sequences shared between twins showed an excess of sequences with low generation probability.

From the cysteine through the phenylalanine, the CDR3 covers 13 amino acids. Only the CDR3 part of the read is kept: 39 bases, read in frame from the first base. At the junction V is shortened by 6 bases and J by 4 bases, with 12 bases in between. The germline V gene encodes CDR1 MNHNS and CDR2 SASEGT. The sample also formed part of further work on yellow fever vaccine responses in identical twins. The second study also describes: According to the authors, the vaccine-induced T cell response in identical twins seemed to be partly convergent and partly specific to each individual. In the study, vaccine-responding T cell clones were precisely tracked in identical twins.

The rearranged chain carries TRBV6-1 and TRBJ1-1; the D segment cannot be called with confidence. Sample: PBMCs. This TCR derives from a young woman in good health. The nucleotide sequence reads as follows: TGTGCCAGCAGGACGGGCCTTAGCACTGAAGCTTTCTTT. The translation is CASRTGLSTEAFF.